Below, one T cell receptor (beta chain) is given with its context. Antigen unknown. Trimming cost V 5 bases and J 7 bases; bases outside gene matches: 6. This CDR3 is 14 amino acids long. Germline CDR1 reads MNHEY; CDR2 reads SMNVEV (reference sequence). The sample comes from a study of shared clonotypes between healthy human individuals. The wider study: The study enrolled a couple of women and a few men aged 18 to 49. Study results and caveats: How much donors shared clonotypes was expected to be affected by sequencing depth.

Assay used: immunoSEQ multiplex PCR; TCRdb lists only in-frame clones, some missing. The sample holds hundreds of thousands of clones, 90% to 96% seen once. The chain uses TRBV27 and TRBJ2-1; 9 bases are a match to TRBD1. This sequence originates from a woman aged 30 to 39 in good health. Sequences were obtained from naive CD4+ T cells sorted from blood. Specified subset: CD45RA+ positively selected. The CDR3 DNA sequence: TGTGCCAGCAGTACGGGACAGGGTAAGAATGAGCAGTTCTTC. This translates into CASSTGQGKNEQFF.